This TCR beta chain was observed in a study of blood T cells in healthy people across ages. The J segment lost 4 bases and the V segment lost 0 bases, leaving 7 bases of the junction unmatched. Germline assignment: CDR1 SGHRS and CDR2 YFSETQ. This CDR3 has 16 amino acids. This clonotype showed up many times. A sample-barcoded 5' primer and a J-beta primer mix were used in a second PCR of about 6 to 11 cycles. TCRdb re-derived calls from the 5' RACE reads in MiXCR, one entry per CDR3 protein. Of hundreds of thousands of distinct CDR3 sequences in the sample, roughly 21% were seen once. This sequence joins TRBV5-1 and TRBJ2-1, with TRBD2 identical over 7 bases. The clonotype originates from a man aged 65 to 79 in good health. The sequencing input was blood. The CDR3 reads CASSLAGLAEYNEQFF. DNA for the CDR3: TGCGCCAGCAGCTTGGCCGGGCTAGCGGAATACAATGAGCAGTTCTTC.